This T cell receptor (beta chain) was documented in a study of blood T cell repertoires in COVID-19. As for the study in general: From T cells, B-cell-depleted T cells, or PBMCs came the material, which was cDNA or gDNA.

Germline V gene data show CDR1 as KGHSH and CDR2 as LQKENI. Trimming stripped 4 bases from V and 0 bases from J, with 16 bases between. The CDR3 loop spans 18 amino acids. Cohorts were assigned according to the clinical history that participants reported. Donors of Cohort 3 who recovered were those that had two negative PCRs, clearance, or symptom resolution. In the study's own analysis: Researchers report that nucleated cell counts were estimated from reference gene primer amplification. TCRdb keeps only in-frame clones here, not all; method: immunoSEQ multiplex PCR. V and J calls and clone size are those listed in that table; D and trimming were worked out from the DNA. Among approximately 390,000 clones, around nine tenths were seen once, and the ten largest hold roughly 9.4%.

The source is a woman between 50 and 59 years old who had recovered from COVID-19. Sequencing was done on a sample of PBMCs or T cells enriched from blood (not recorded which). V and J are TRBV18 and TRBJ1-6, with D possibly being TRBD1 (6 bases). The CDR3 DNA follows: TGTGCCAGCTCACTATCCAGGGCAGGGGACTCCTATAATTCACCCCTCCACTTT. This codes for CASSLSRAGDSYNSPLHF.